This T cell receptor beta chain was recovered during a study of T cells in Graves' hyperthyroidism and ophthalmopathy. The source material, RNA transcripts, was used to amplify TCR beta CDR3 regions. Carried out on the TCR CDR3, a first-round RT-PCR used the HTBI primer set. Each CDR3 protein gets one entry after TCRdb re-called the multiplex PCR reads with MiXCR. The sample has about 420,000 distinct CDR3 sequences, roughly 15% seen once. There are many counts of this clonotype. From germline, CDR1 is DFQATT and CDR2 SNEGSKA (reference sequence). The CDR3 has 11 amino acids. Trimming took off 6 bases at V and 3 bases at J, with 9 bases between the two ends. Graves' hyperthyroidism was deemed stable given no ophthalmopathy progression within 18 months. Uncontrolled infection, other autoimmune disease, pregnancy or lactation excluded patients.

The chain uses TRBV20-1 and TRBJ2-7, with D possibly matching TRBD2 (6 bases). The sequenced sample consisted of blood. The clonotype originates from a young woman with Graves' hyperthyroidism. CDR3 loop: CSALGGYEQYF. The CDR3 nucleotides are TGCAGTGCCCTGGGGGGCTACGAGCAGTACTTC.